This TCR beta chain was captured in a study of blood T cell repertoires in COVID-19. Study details: COVID-19 samples from acute and convalescent phases originated in the United States, Italy and Spain. From T cells, B-cell-depleted T cells, or PBMCs came the material, which was cDNA or gDNA.

CDR3 length: 12 amino acids. V shed 6 bases and J 7 bases; nucleotides not matched to a gene: 5. The germline V gene has CDR1 MDHEN and CDR2 SYDVKM. Original analysis: How many nucleated cells were present was estimated from reference gene primer amplification. Profiled with immunoSEQ multiplex PCR; TCRdb holds only in-frame clones, not every one. The D gene and trimming were derived from the DNA, and the V and J assignments and clone size from that table. The sample contains under 100,000 clones, around 81% of which appear only once. The TCR comes from a woman aged 70-85 years with acute or convalescent COVID-19. The specimen sequenced was peripheral blood. The J gene is TRBJ2-7, the V gene TRBV28, with 8 bases lining up with TRBD1. CDR3 coding DNA: TGTGCCAGCAGGGTCAGGGGGCAAGAGCAGTACTTC. Protein product: CASRVRGQEQYF.